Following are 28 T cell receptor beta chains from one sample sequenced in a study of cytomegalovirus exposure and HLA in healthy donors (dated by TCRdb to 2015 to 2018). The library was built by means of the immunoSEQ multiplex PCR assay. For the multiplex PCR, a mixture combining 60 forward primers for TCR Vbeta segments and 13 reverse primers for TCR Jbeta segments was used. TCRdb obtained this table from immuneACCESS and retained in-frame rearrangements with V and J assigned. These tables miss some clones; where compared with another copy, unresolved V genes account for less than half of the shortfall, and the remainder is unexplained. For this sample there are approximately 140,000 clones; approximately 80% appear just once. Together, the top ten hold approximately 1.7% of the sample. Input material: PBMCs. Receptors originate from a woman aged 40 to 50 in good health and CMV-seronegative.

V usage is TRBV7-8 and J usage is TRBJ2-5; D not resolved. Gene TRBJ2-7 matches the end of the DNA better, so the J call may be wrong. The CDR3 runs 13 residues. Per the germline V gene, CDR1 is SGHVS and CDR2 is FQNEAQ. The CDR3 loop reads CASSPIPPYEQYF. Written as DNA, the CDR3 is TGTGCCAGCAGCCCAATCCCACCTTACGAGCAGTACTTC.

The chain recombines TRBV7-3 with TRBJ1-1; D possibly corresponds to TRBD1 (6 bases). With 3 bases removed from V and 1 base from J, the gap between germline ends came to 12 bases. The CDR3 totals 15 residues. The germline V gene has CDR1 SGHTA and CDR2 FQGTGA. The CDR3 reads CASSFGDTENTEAFF. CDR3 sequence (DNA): TGTGCCAGCAGCTTCGGGGACACCGAGAACACTGAAGCTTTCTTT. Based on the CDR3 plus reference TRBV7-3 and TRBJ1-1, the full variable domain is GAGVSQTPSNKVTEKGKYVELRCDPISGHTALYWYRQSLGQGPEFLIYFQGTGAADDSGLPNDRFFAVRPEGSVSTLKIQRTERGDSAVYLCASSFGDTENTEAFFGQGTRLTVV.

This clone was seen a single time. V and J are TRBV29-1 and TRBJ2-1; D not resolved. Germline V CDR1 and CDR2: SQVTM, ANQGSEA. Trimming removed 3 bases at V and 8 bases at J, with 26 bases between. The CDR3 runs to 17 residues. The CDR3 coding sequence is TGCAGCGTTGAGGGTGGGCAGTATCAGGCCCTACACGATGAGCAGTTCTTC. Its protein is CSVEGGQYQALHDEQFF.

CDR3 loop: CASSENTGTYGYTF. The CDR3 nucleotides are TGTGCCAGCAGTGAAAATACGGGTACCTATGGCTACACCTTC. The chain carries TRBV6-5 and TRBJ1-2; D ambiguous. Trimming shortened V by 5 bases and J by 4 bases, and 14 bases separated the two germline ends. The length of the CDR3 is 14 residues. CDR1 MNHEY and CDR2 SVGAGI come from the germline V gene.

CDR3 bases: TGCGCCAGCATCCCAAAGGAGGACAGGGGATCCTACGAGCAGTACTTC. It codes for CASIPKEDRGSYEQYF. V usage is TRBV10-1 and J usage is TRBJ2-7; 9 bases are shared with TRBD1. CDR3 size: 16 residues. CDR1 is WNHNN and CDR2 is SYGVQD in the germline V gene (reference sequence). The V gene end was trimmed by 7 bases and the J gene end by 1 base; junction bases not matched to a gene: 11.

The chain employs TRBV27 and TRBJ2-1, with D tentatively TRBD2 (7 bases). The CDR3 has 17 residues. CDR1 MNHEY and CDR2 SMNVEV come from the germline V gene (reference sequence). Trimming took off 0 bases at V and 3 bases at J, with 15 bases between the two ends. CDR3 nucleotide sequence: TGTGCCAGCAGTTTATCGGGGGGGGCTAGCCTCTACAATGAGCAGTTCTTC. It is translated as CASSLSGGASLYNEQFF.

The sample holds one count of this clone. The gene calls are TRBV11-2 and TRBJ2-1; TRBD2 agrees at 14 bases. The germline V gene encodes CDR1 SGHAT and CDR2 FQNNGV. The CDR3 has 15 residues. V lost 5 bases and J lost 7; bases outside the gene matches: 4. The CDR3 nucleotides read TGTGCCAGCAGCCTGGGACTAGCGGGAGATAATGAGCAGTTCTTC. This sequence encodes CASSLGLAGDNEQFF.

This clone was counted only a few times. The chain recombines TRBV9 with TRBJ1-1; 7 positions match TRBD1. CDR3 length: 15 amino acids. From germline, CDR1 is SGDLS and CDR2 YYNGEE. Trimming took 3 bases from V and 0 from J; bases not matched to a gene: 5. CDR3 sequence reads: CASSAYRGLNTEAFF. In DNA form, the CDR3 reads TGTGCCAGCAGCGCATACAGGGGCCTGAACACTGAAGCTTTCTTT.

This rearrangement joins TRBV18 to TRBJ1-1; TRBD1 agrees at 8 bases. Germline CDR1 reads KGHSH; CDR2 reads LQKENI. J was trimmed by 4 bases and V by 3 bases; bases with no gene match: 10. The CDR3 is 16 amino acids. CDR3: CASSPQGTGWGTEAFF. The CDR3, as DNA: TGTGCCAGCTCACCCCAAGGGACAGGTTGGGGCACTGAAGCTTTCTTT. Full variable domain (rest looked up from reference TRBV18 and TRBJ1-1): NAGVMQNPRHLVRRRGQEARLRCSPMKGHSHVYWYRQLPEEGLKFMVYLQKENIIDESGMPKERFSAEFPKEGPSILRIQQVVRGDSAAYFCASSPQGTGWGTEAFFGQGTRLTVV.

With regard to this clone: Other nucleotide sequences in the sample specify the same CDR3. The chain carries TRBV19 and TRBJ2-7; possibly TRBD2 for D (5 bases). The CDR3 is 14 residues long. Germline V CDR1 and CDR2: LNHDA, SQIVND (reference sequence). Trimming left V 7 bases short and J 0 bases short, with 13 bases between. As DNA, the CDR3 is TGTGCCAGTAAAGGAAGCGGTAGCTCCTACGAGCAGTACTTC. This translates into CASKGSGSSYEQYF.

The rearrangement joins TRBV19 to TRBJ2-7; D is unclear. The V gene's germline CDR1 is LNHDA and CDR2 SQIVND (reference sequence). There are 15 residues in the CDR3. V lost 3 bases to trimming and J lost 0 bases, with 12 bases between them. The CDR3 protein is CASSMSAAASYEQYF. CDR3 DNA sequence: TGTGCCAGTAGTATGAGTGCCGCGGCCTCCTACGAGCAGTACTTC.

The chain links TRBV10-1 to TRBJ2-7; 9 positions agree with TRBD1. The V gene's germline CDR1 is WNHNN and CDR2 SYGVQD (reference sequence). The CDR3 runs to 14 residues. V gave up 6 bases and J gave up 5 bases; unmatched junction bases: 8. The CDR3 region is CASSLRTGVHEQYF. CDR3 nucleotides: TGCGCCAGCAGCCTCAGGACAGGGGTGCACGAGCAGTACTTC.

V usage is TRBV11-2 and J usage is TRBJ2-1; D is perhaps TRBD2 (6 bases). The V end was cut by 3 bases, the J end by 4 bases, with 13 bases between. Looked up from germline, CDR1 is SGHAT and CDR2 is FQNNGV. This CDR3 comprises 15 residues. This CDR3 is CASSLGTVTYNEQFF. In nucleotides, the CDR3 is TGTGCCAGCAGCTTGGGGACTGTTACTTACAATGAGCAGTTCTTC.

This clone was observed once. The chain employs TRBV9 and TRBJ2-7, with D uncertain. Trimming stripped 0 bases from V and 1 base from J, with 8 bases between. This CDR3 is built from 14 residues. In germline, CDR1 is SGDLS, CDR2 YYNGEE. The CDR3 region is CASSVAGFSYEQYF. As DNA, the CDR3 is TGTGCCAGCAGCGTAGCCGGGTTTTCCTACGAGCAGTACTTC.

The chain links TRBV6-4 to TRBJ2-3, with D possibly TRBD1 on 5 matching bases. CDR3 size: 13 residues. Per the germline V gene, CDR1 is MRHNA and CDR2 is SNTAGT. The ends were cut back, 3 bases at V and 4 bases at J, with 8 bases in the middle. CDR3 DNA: TGTGCCAGCAGTGAGCAACAGGCAGATACGCAGTATTTT. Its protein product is CASSEQQADTQYF.

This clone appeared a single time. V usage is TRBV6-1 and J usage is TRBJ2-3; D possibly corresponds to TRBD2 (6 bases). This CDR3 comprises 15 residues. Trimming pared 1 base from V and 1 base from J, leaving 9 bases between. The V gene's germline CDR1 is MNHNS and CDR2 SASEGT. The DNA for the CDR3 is TGTGCCAGCAGTGAAGTGGGGGGAGGCACAGATACGCAGTATTTT. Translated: CASSEVGGGTDTQYF.

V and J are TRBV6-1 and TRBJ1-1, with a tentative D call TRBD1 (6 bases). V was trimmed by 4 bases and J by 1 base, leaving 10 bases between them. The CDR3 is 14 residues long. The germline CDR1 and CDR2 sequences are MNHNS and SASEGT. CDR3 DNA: TGTGCCAGCAGTGCACAGGGCTGGAACACTGAAGCTTTCTTT. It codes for CASSAQGWNTEAFF.

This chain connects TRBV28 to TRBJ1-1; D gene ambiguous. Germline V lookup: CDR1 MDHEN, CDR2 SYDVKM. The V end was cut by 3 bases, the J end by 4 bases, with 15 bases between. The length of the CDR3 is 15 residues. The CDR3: CASSFYRAGGTEAFF. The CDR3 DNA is TGTGCCAGCAGTTTCTATCGTGCGGGAGGCACTGAAGCTTTCTTT. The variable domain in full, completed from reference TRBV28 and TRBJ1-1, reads DVKVTQSSRYLVKRTGEKVFLECVQDMDHENMFWYRQDPGLGLRLIYFSYDVKMKEKGDIPEGYSVSREKKERFSLILESASTNQTSMYLCASSFYRAGGTEAFFGQGTRLTVV.

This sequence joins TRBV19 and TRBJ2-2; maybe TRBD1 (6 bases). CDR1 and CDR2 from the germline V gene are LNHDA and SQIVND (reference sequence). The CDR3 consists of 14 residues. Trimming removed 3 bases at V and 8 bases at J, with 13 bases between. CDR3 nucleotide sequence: TGTGCCAGTAGTATGGGACACAGGACGGGGGAGCTGTTTTTT. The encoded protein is CASSMGHRTGELFF.

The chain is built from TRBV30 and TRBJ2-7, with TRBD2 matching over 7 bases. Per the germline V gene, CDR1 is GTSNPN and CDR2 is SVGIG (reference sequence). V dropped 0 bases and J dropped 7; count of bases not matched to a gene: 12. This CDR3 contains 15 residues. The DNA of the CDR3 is TGTGCCTGGAGTGTAGGGGCGGGGGTGGATGGGGAGCAGTACTTC. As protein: CAWSVGAGVDGEQYF.

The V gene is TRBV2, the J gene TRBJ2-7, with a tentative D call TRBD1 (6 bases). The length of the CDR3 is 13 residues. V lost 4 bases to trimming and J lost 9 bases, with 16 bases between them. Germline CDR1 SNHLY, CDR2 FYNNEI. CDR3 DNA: TGTGCCAGCAGTGGGACAGCCGCTAACGGGCAGTACTTC. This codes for CASSGTAANGQYF.

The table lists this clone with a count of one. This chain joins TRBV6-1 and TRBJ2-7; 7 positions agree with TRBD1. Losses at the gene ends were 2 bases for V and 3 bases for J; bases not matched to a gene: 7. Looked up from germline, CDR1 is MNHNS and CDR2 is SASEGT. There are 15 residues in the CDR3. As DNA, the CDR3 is TGTGCCAGCAGTGAATCTACAGGGGCTCACTACGAGCAGTACTTC. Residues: CASSESTGAHYEQYF.

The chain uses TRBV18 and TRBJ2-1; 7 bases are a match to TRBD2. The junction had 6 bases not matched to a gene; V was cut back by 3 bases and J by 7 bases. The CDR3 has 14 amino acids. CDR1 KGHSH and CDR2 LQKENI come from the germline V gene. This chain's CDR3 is CASSPLGGKNEQFF. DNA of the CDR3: TGTGCCAGCTCACCCCTCGGGGGGAAGAATGAGCAGTTCTTC.

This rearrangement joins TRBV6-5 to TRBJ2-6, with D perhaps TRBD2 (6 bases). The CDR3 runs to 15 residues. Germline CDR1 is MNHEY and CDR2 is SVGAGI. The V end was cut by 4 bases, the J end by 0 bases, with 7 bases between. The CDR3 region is CASSLRGSGANVLTF. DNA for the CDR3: TGTGCCAGCAGTTTGCGGGGCTCTGGGGCCAACGTCCTGACTTTC.

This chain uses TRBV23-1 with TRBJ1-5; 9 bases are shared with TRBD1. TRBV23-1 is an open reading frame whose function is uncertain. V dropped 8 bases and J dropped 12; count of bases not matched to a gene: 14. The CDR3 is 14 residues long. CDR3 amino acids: CASGTNRGPWRQHF. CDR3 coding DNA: TGCGCCAGCGGTACTAACAGGGGGCCCTGGCGCCAGCATTTT.

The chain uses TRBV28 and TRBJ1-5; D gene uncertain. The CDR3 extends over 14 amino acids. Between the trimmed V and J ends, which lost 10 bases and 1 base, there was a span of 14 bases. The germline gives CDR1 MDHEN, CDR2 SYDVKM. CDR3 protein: CATVSGFSNQPQHF. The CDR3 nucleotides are TGTGCCACCGTTTCAGGCTTCAGCAATCAGCCCCAGCATTTT.

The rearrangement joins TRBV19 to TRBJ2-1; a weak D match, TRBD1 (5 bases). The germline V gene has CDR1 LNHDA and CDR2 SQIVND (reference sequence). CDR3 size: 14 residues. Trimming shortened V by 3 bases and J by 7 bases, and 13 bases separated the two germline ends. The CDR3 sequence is CASSIQGGINEQFF. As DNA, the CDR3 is TGTGCCAGTAGTATTCAGGGCGGAATAAATGAGCAGTTCTTC.

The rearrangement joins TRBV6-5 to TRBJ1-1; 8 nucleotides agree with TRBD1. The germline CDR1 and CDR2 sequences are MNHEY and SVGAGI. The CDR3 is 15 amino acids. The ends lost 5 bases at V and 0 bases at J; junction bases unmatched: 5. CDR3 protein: CASSKMTGVNTEAFF. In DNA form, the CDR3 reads TGTGCCAGCAGTAAGATGACAGGGGTGAACACTGAAGCTTTCTTT.